This T cell receptor beta chain came from a study of beta chain features in type 1 diabetes. Note on this clone: Its target is not known.

Trimming at V came to 4 bases and at J to 6 bases, leaving 7 bases not matched to a gene. Germline V gene sequence: CDR1 MNHEY, CDR2 SVGAGI. CDR3 length equals 15 residues. Study conclusions and caveats: Compared with healthy donors, patients appeared to share more similar naive, central memory and regulatory TCRB repertoires. TCRB CDR3 length was moderately but significantly reduced in all four CD4+ subsets of Type 1 diabetes patients.

Isolated RNA was reverse transcribed in full, so expressed TCRB transcripts were sequenced. Assay: immunoSEQ multiplex PCR; the TCRdb copy retains only in-frame clones and omits some. The sample lists under 900,000 clones, about 17% occurring once. The chain uses TRBV6-5 and TRBJ2-7; 12 bases map to TRBD2. The sample was naive CD4+ T cells from blood. This clonotype originated in a woman between 18 and 29 years old in good health. DNA for the CDR3: TGTGCCAGCAGTTTTGGACTAGCGGGAAATGGCGAGCAGTACTTC. Translated: CASSFGLAGNGEQYF.